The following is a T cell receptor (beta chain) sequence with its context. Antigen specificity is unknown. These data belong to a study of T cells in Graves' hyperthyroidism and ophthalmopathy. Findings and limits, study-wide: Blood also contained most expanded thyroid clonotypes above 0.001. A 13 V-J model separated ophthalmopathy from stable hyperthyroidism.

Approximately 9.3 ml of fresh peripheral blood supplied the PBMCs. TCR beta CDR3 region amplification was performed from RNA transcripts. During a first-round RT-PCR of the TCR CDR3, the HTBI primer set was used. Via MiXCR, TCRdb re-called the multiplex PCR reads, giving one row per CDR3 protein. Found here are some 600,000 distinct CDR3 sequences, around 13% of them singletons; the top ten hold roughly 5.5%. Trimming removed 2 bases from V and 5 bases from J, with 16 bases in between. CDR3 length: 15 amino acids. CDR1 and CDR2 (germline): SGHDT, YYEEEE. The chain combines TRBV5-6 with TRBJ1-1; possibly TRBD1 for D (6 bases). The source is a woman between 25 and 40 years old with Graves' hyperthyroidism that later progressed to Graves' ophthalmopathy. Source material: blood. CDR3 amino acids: CASSFPGGQRTEAFF. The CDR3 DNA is TGTGCCAGCAGCTTCCCGGGAGGACAGAGAACTGAAGCTTTCTTT.